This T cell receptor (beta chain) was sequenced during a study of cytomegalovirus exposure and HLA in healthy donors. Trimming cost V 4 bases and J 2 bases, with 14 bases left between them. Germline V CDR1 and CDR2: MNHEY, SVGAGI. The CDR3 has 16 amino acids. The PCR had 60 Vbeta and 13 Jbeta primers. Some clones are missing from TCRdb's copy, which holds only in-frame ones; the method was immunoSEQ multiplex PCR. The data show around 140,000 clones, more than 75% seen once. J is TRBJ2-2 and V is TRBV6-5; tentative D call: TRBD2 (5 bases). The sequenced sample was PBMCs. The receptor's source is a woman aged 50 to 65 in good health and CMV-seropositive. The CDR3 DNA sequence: TGTGCCAGCAGTTCTCGGGAAGGAAGCAACACCGGGGAGCTGTTTTTT. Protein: CASSSREGSNTGELFF.